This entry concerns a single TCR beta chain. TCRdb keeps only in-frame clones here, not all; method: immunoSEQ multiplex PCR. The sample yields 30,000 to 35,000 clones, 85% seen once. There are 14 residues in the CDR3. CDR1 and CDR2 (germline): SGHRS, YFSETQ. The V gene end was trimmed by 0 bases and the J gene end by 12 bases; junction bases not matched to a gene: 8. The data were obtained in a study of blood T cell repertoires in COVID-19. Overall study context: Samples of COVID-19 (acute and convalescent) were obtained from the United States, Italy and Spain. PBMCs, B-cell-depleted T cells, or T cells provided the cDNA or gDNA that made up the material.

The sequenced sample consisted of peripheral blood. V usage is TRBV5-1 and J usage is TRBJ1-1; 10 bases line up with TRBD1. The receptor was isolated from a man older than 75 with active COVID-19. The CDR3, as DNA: TGCGCCAGCAGCTTGGCCGCCGGGGACAGGGGTTCTTTCTTT. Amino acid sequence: CASSLAAGDRGSFF.